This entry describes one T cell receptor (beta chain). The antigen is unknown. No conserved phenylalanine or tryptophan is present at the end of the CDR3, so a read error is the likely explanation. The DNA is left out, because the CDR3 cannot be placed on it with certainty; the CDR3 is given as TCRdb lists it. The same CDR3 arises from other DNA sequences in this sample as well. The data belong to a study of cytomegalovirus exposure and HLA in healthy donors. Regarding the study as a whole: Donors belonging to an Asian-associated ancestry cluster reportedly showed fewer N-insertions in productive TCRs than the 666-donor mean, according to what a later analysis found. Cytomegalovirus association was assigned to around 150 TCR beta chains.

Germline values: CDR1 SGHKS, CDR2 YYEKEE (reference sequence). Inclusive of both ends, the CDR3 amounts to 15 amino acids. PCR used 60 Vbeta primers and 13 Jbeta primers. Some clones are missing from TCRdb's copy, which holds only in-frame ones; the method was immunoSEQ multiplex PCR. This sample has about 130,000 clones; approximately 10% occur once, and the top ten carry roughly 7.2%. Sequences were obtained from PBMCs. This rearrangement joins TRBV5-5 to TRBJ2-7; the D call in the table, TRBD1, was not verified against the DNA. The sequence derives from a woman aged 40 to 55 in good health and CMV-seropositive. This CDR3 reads CASSRTGLPPQEKYL.